The next 25 T cell receptor beta chains were all read from a single sample in a study of blood T cell repertoires in COVID-19. TCRdb's copy holds only in-frame clones and misses some; the assay was immunoSEQ multiplex PCR. The sample consists of under 40,000 clones, about 93% of them appearing once. Sequences were obtained from peripheral blood. The source of these receptors is a human donor in a cohort sampled during active COVID-19.

This chain connects TRBV29-1 to TRBJ1-2, with TRBD1 identical over 7 bases. CDR3 size: 16 residues. Losses at the gene ends were 4 bases for V and 0 bases for J; bases not matched to a gene: 11. Germline CDR1 is SQVTM and CDR2 is ANQGSEA. CDR3 nucleotide sequence: TGCAGCGTTGTGCCACCGGGACAGTCGCCTAACTATGGCTACACCTTC. Protein sequence: CSVVPPGQSPNYGYTF.

The chain joins TRBV19 to TRBJ2-7, with TRBD2 matching 10 bases. CDR1 is LNHDA and CDR2 is SQIVND in the germline V gene (reference sequence). The V gene end was trimmed by 7 bases and the J gene end by 3 bases; junction bases not matched to a gene: 12. The CDR3 runs to 16 residues. The DNA for the CDR3 is TGTGCCAGTAATCCCACCGGGGCTAGCGGGGGCTACGAGCAGTACTTC. Translated, it gives CASNPTGASGGYEQYF.

The chain is built from TRBV6-5 and TRBJ2-1; maybe TRBD2 (5 bases). The V gene's germline CDR1 is MNHEY and CDR2 SVGAGI. This CDR3 has 15 amino acids. V was trimmed by 2 bases and J by 0 bases, leaving 8 bases between them. CDR3 nucleotides: TGTGCCAGCAGTTACGGGCTAGCCTCCTACAATGAGCAGTTCTTC. Amino acids: CASSYGLASYNEQFF.

The chain combines TRBV7-9 with TRBJ2-7; 7 bases agree with TRBD2. With 1 base clipped from V and 1 base from J, the junction kept 4 bases outside the gene matches. This CDR3 is 15 amino acids long. Germline values: CDR1 SEHNR, CDR2 FQNEAQ (reference sequence). Written as DNA, the CDR3 is TGTGCCAGCAGCTTAGGATGGGGGGGTTCCTACGAGCAGTACTTC. Protein product: CASSLGWGGSYEQYF. Looking up the rest from reference TRBV7-9 and TRBJ2-7 gives the full variable domain: DTGVSQNPRHKITKRGQNVTFRCDPISEHNRLYWYRQTLGQGPEFLTYFQNEAQLEKSRLLSDRFSAERPKGSFSTLEIQRTEQGDSAMYLCASSLGWGGSYEQYFGPGTRLTVT.

The rearrangement uses TRBV6-4 and TRBJ1-1, with D possibly being TRBD1 (5 bases). This CDR3 is built from 12 residues. CDR1 MRHNA and CDR2 SNTAGT come from the germline V gene. Between the trimmed V and J ends, which lost 5 bases and 11 bases, there was a span of 15 bases. In DNA form, the CDR3 reads TGTGCCAGCAGTACGGGTCAGGGTAGGGCTTTCTTT. Residues: CASSTGQGRAFF.

The chain links TRBV19 to TRBJ2-5; tentatively, D is TRBD2 (5 bases). The germline gives CDR1 LNHDA, CDR2 SQIVND (reference sequence). Deletions cut 10 bases from V and 1 base from J, with 16 bases between. The CDR3 has 14 residues. The DNA of the CDR3 is TGTGCCACCAAGAGGACCCGGGGCCAAGAGACCCAGTACTTC. It encodes CATKRTRGQETQYF. The entire variable domain, with the rest obtained from reference TRBV19 and TRBJ2-5, is as follows: DGGITQSPKYLFRKEGQNVTLSCEQNLNHDAMYWYRQDPGQGLRLIYYSQIVNDFQKGDIAEGYSVSREKKESFPLTVTSAQKNPTAFYLCATKRTRGQETQYFGPGTRLLVL.

This sequence joins TRBV11-2 and TRBJ1-1; TRBD1 matches 7 bases. Trimming cost V 4 bases and J 10 bases; bases outside gene matches: 12. Germline lookup yields CDR1 SGHAT and CDR2 FQNNGV. The CDR3 covers 14 residues. The CDR3 DNA follows: TGTGCCAGCAGCTCTACAGGGGCTGGGGTCTTAGCTTTCTTT. Residues: CASSSTGAGVLAFF. Combining the CDR3 with reference TRBV11-2 and TRBJ1-1 gives the whole variable domain EAGVAQSPRYKIIEKRQSVAFWCNPISGHATLYWYQQILGQGPKLLIQFQNNGVVDDSQLPKDRFSAERLKGVDSTLKIQPAKLEDSAVYLCASSSTGAGVLAFFGQGTRLTVV.

CDR3 coding DNA: TGCGCCAGCAGTGAGAGCGGGAGACCCACAGATACGCAGTATTTT. Translated, it gives CASSESGRPTDTQYF. The chain combines TRBV10-1 with TRBJ2-3; TRBD2 matches 8 bases. The CDR3 loop spans 15 amino acids. Germline loops: CDR1 WNHNN, CDR2 SYGVQD (reference sequence). J was trimmed by 2 bases and V by 2 bases; bases with no gene match: 3.

The V call is TRBV3-1 (or the pseudogene TRBV3-2), the J call TRBJ2-6; unclear D gene. The V gene's germline CDR1 is LGHDT and CDR2 YNNKEL (reference sequence). The CDR3 loop spans 17 amino acids. Trimming shortened V by 1 base and J by 0 bases, and 10 bases separated the two germline ends. CDR3 bases: TGTGCCAGCAGCCAAGGGCTGGCTAGCTCTGGGGCCAACGTCCTGACTTTC. Encoded protein: CASSQGLASSGANVLTF.

This chain joins TRBV5-1 and TRBJ2-7, with TRBD2 as a possible D gene (5 bases). This CDR3 contains 14 residues. V gave up 7 bases and J gave up 2 bases, with 16 bases separating them. CDR1 is SGHRS, CDR2 YFSETQ, per germline. The CDR3: CASGLGGLTYEQYF. CDR3 nucleotides: TGCGCCAGCGGACTTGGTGGCCTAACCTACGAGCAGTACTTC.

V is TRBV10-3 and J is TRBJ1-2, with 7 bases that match TRBD1. CDR3 length: 13 residues. With 6 bases clipped from V and 2 bases from J, the junction kept 3 bases outside the gene matches. The germline V gene has CDR1 ENHRY and CDR2 SYGVKD. CDR3 nucleotide sequence: TGTGCCATCAGCGAGGACAGGAACTATGGCTACACCTTC. Translation: CAISEDRNYGYTF.

This chain uses TRBV24-1 with TRBJ2-3; D perhaps matches TRBD1 (5 bases). CDR3 length: 14 amino acids. V was trimmed by 3 bases and J by 5 bases, leaving 11 bases between them. Per the germline V gene, CDR1 is KGHDR and CDR2 is SFDVKD. CDR3 bases: TGTGCCACCAGTGATCCCTCAGGGATAGATACGCAGTATTTT. It translates to CATSDPSGIDTQYF.

This chain joins TRBV27 and TRBJ2-4, with TRBD2 matching 8 bases. The CDR3 extends over 16 amino acids. Losses at the gene ends were 6 bases for V and 6 bases for J; bases not matched to a gene: 13. Germline lookup yields CDR1 MNHEY and CDR2 SMNVEV (reference sequence). The CDR3 region is CASSFDPGGQGNIQYF. In DNA form, the CDR3 reads TGTGCCAGCAGCTTTGATCCGGGAGGGCAGGGAAACATTCAGTACTTC.

The J gene is TRBJ2-5, the V gene TRBV5-1; D ambiguous. This CDR3 region has 15 residues. Trimming pared 1 base from V and 1 base from J, leaving 11 bases between. Germline lookup yields CDR1 SGHRS and CDR2 YFSETQ. The CDR3 spells CASSLQQVPQETQYF. The CDR3 coding sequence is TGCGCCAGCAGCTTGCAACAAGTGCCCCAAGAGACCCAGTACTTC.

This chain connects TRBV15 to TRBJ1-5; 9 nucleotides match TRBD1. Germline CDR1 reads LNHNV; CDR2 reads YYDKDF (reference sequence). Trimming took 0 bases from V and 5 from J; bases not matched to a gene: 5. The CDR3 covers 16 residues. This chain's CDR3 is CATSREDRGAYQPQHF. The CDR3 bases are TGTGCCACCAGCAGAGAGGACAGGGGTGCGTATCAGCCCCAGCATTTT.

This clone was seen a single time. The rearrangement links TRBV4-1 to TRBJ1-1, with D possibly TRBD1 on 6 matching bases. The V end was cut by 6 bases, the J end by 1 base, with 12 bases between. Germline V gene sequence: CDR1 MGHRA, CDR2 YSYEKL. CDR3 length: 14 amino acids. In nucleotides, the CDR3 is TGCGCCAGCAGGTACAGGGAGGGGAACACTGAAGCTTTCTTT. Translating it yields CASRYREGNTEAFF.

The V call is TRBV27, the J call TRBJ1-6; no clear D. Germline-derived CDR1 and CDR2 are MNHEY and SMNVEV (reference sequence). V dropped 3 bases and J dropped 7 bases, with 4 bases sitting between them. The CDR3 covers 12 residues. The CDR3, as DNA: TGTGCCAGCAGTTTCTCGAATTCACCCCTCCACTTT. Residues: CASSFSNSPLHF.

The J gene is TRBJ1-5, the V gene TRBV27; 9 bases are a match to TRBD1. After removal of 4 bases from V and 7 bases from J, the junction contained 11 bases not matched to a gene. CDR3 length: 16 amino acids. CDR1 and CDR2 (germline): MNHEY, SMNVEV (reference sequence). CDR3 sequence reads: CASSSYRDRERQPQHF. CDR3 sequence (DNA): TGTGCCAGCAGTTCATACCGGGACAGGGAGCGGCAGCCCCAGCATTTT.

V usage is TRBV28 and J usage is TRBJ1-1; TRBD1 is a possible D gene (6 bases). Germline CDR1 reads MDHEN; CDR2 reads SYDVKM. V lost 4 bases and J 6 bases, leaving 12 bases between the germline ends. The CDR3 has 13 residues. The CDR3 DNA reads as TGTGCCAGCAGTTCCACCGAGGGGGCTGAAGCTTTCTTT. This translates into CASSSTEGAEAFF.

This clone has only one observation. The rearrangement links TRBV9 to TRBJ1-6; maybe TRBD1 (5 bases). CDR1 is SGDLS and CDR2 is YYNGEE in the germline V gene. The V gene lost 3 bases and the J gene lost 1 base, with 14 bases spanning the gap. The CDR3 consists of 17 residues. CDR3 in amino acids: CASSDPREGSYNSPLHF. CDR3 bases: TGTGCCAGCAGCGACCCCAGGGAAGGTTCCTATAATTCACCCCTCCACTTT.

The chain has TRBV6-1 and TRBJ2-7; D is perhaps TRBD2 (7 bases). Germline V CDR1 and CDR2: MNHNS, SASEGT. Trimming left V 0 bases short and J 0 bases short, with 15 bases between. This CDR3 is built from 17 residues. Written as DNA, the CDR3 is TGTGCCAGCAGTGAAGCGGGAGGGTGGACAGACTCCTACGAGCAGTACTTC. Amino acids: CASSEAGGWTDSYEQYF.

The chain joins TRBV24-1 to TRBJ2-1; 14 positions match TRBD2. Per the germline V gene, CDR1 is KGHDR and CDR2 is SFDVKD. The CDR3 sequence is 17 residues long. Unmatched junction bases numbered 8, after V lost 4 bases and J lost 7 bases. The CDR3 loop is CATSDPRLAGGLNEQFF. CDR3 bases: TGTGCCACCAGTGACCCAAGACTAGCGGGGGGGCTGAATGAGCAGTTCTTC.

This rearrangement joins TRBV5-5 to TRBJ1-1; D remains unclear. This CDR3 contains 15 residues. The V end was cut by 0 bases, the J end by 3 bases, with 12 bases between. CDR1 and CDR2 (germline): SGHKS, YYEKEE (reference sequence). The DNA for the CDR3 is TGTGCCAGCAGCTTGGGCCGCAGGTCAGACACTGAAGCTTTCTTT. Translated, it gives CASSLGRRSDTEAFF.

The chain couples TRBV7-9 to TRBJ2-3; possibly TRBD1 for D (5 bases). The CDR3 covers 15 residues. The germline V and J ends were trimmed by 5 bases and 0 bases, with 12 bases remaining between them. The germline CDR1 and CDR2 sequences are SEHNR and FQNEAQ (reference sequence). CDR3 amino acids: CASSPTELSTDTQYF. The CDR3 DNA sequence: TGTGCCAGCAGCCCGACAGAACTTAGCACAGATACGCAGTATTTT.

The V and J genes are TRBV5-1 and TRBJ2-5; D is perhaps TRBD2 (6 bases). CDR1 is SGHRS, CDR2 YFSETQ, per germline. Trimming pared 4 bases from V and 4 bases from J, leaving 17 bases between. This CDR3 is built from 15 residues. The CDR3 DNA sequence: TGCGCCAGCAGCCGGAACTCCCGGGACTTAGAGACCCAGTACTTC. Protein: CASSRNSRDLETQYF.